The 23 T cell receptor beta chains below come from one sample, sequenced in a study of T-cell reconstitution after alpha-beta-depleted transplantation in children. Library preparation (for TCRbeta) was performed with unique molecular identifiers. One entry per CDR3 protein results from TCRdb running MiXCR on the PCR reads. The repertoire holds 780,000 or so distinct CDR3 sequences, with 16% as singletons. The material was PBMCs, mostly from graft donor cells, obtained 360 days after TCRalphabeta/CD19-depleted stem cell transplant. The origin of the receptors is a male patient aged 10 to 17 who had a stem cell transplant for acute lymphoblastic leukemia, so the T cells may come from the graft donor.

The table lists this clonotype with a few counts. The V gene is TRBV29-1, the J gene TRBJ1-2; 12 bases map to TRBD1. Germline-derived CDR1 and CDR2 are SQVTM and ANQGSEA. CDR3 length: 14 amino acids. The J segment lost 6 bases and the V segment lost 4 bases, leaving 6 bases of the junction unmatched. As DNA, the CDR3 is TGCAGCGTTGGGGGTGGGACAGGGGGCGATGGCTACACCTTC. Protein product: CSVGGGTGGDGYTF.

The V and J genes are TRBV5-1 and TRBJ2-3; possible D gene TRBD2, 6 bases. CDR3 length: 15 amino acids. With 4 bases removed from V and 4 bases from J, the gap between germline ends came to 16 bases. In germline, CDR1 is SGHRS, CDR2 YFSETQ. The CDR3 reads CASSPRAGSPDTQYF. CDR3 in DNA: TGCGCCAGCAGCCCCCGCGCGGGGTCACCAGATACGCAGTATTTT.

The chain couples TRBV7-2 to TRBJ2-1, with unresolved D. Per the germline V gene, CDR1 is SGHTA and CDR2 is FQGNSA. This CDR3 is 13 amino acids long. The ends were cut back, 7 bases at V and 5 bases at J, with 12 bases in the middle. The CDR3 bases are TGTGCCAGCACAACCTACATACACAATGAGCAGTTCTTC. The encoded protein is CASTTYIHNEQFF.

The chain carries TRBV5-1 and TRBJ2-3, with 15 bases aligning to TRBD2. The CDR3 runs to 17 residues. Per germline, CDR1 SGHRS and CDR2 YFSETQ. The V segment lost 3 bases and the J segment 3 bases; nucleotides outside the gene matches: 5. CDR3 protein: CASSSGLAGGRTDTQYF. The CDR3, as DNA: TGCGCCAGCAGCTCGGGACTAGCGGGAGGACGTACAGATACGCAGTATTTT.

The sample holds a few counts of this clonotype. The genes are TRBV10-1 and TRBJ2-7, with TRBD1 matching 9 bases. The CDR3 covers 16 residues. Losses at the gene ends were 0 bases for V and 1 base for J; bases not matched to a gene: 4. Germline V gene data show CDR1 as WNHNN and CDR2 as SYGVQD (reference sequence). The CDR3 DNA follows: TGCGCCAGCAGTGAGTCGTATGGGACAGGGTCCTACGAGCAGTACTTC. Its protein product is CASSESYGTGSYEQYF.

The table lists this clonotype with a few counts. This chain joins TRBV4-1 and TRBJ2-7; 8 positions agree with TRBD2. The length of the CDR3 is 14 residues. Trimming removed 5 bases from V and 2 bases from J; junction bases left unmatched: 5. Germline lookup yields CDR1 MGHRA and CDR2 YSYEKL. The DNA for the CDR3 is TGCGCCAGCAGCGGCCACGGGAGGGCCTACGAGCAGTACTTC. This encodes CASSGHGRAYEQYF.

The rearrangement links TRBV6-1 to TRBJ2-7; D tentatively reads TRBD1 or TRBD2 (5 bases each). The CDR3 has 16 amino acids. The germline CDR1 and CDR2 sequences are MNHNS and SASEGT. With 1 base removed from V and 3 bases from J, the gap between germline ends came to 16 bases. DNA of the CDR3: TGTGCCAGCAGTGAAGTGCAACGGGACGGGGACTACGAGCAGTACTTC. It yields the protein CASSEVQRDGDYEQYF.

CDR3 DNA sequence: TGTGCCAGCTCACGTCCGGGACAGGGTCAATCCTACGAGCAGTACTTC. Translated, it gives CASSRPGQGQSYEQYF. V and J are TRBV18 and TRBJ2-7, with 9 bases lining up with TRBD1. The CDR3 length is 16 residues. Trimming at V came to 4 bases and at J to 1 base, leaving 8 bases not matched to a gene. CDR1 and CDR2 from the germline V gene are KGHSH and LQKENI.

The rearrangement uses TRBV7-3 and TRBJ2-1, with 10 nucleotides matching TRBD2. The CDR3 is 15 amino acids. CDR1 and CDR2 (germline): SGHTA, FQGTGA. V gave up 0 bases and J gave up 6 bases; unmatched junction bases: 2. CDR3 amino acids: CASSLTSGGFNEQFF. In DNA form, the CDR3 reads TGTGCCAGCAGCTTAACTAGCGGGGGGTTCAATGAGCAGTTCTTC.

This clonotype was found a few times. The chain carries TRBV25-1 and TRBJ1-5; tentative D call: TRBD1 (5 bases). CDR1 is MGHDK and CDR2 is SYGVNS in the germline V gene. V was pared by 2 bases and J by 4 bases, with 12 bases between. The CDR3 covers 15 residues. The chain's CDR3 is CASSEPGHGNQPQHF. Here the CDR3 DNA reads TGTGCCAGCAGTGAACCGGGGCACGGAAATCAGCCCCAGCATTTT. Using reference TRBV25-1 and TRBJ1-5 for the parts outside the CDR3, the full variable domain is EADIYQTPRYLVIGTGKKITLECSQTMGHDKMYWYQQDPGMELHLIHYSYGVNSTEKGDLSSESTVSRIRTEHFPLTLESARPSHTSQYLCASSEPGHGNQPQHFGDGTRLSIL.

This clonotype appeared a few times. This chain uses TRBV29-1 with TRBJ2-1; no clear D. The length of the CDR3 is 15 residues. V was shortened by 4 bases and J by 0 bases, with 13 bases between the two germline ends. CDR1 is SQVTM and CDR2 is ANQGSEA in the germline V gene. CDR3 in amino acids: CSVAPPVSSYNEQFF. CDR3 sequence (DNA): TGCAGCGTTGCACCACCGGTTAGCTCCTACAATGAGCAGTTCTTC.

Many counts were recorded for this clonotype. The chain carries TRBV12-3 or TRBV12-4 and TRBJ2-7; the match to TRBD2 covers 14 bases. This CDR3 contains 16 residues. J was trimmed by 3 bases and V by 6 bases; bases with no gene match: 7. The CDR3 DNA reads as TGTGCCAGCAGCGGAGCGGGACTAGCGGGAGTCTACGAGCAGTACTTC. As protein: CASSGAGLAGVYEQYF.

This chain connects TRBV18 to TRBJ2-1; D call uncertain. This CDR3 spans 15 amino acids. Germline assignment: CDR1 KGHSH and CDR2 LQKENI. The V and J ends lost 0 bases and 3 bases respectively, with 9 bases between them. The DNA for the CDR3 is TGTGCCAGCTCACCACCGAATCCCAGCTACAATGAGCAGTTCTTC. Amino acids: CASSPPNPSYNEQFF.

This clonotype was seen a handful of times. The chain combines TRBV15 with TRBJ2-7; no clear D. The germline V gene encodes CDR1 LNHNV and CDR2 YYDKDF (reference sequence). The CDR3 length is 13 residues. V was clipped by 0 bases and J by 3 bases, with 6 bases between them. The CDR3 loop is CATSRDQFYEQYF. The DNA for the CDR3 is TGTGCCACCAGCAGAGATCAGTTCTACGAGCAGTACTTC.

This chain links TRBV7-2 with TRBJ1-2; the D gene is possibly TRBD1 (5 bases). Germline V gene data show CDR1 as SGHTA and CDR2 as FQGNSA. The germline V and J ends were trimmed by 4 bases and 7 bases, with 10 bases remaining between them. CDR3 length: 12 residues. Here the CDR3 DNA reads TGTGCCAGCAGCTCTAGGGGCTTTGGCTACACCTTC. Protein sequence: CASSSRGFGYTF. Full variable domain (remainder filled in from reference TRBV7-2 and TRBJ1-2): GAGVSQSPSNKVTEKGKDVELRCDPISGHTALYWYRQSLGQGLEFLIYFQGNSAPDKSGLPSDRFSAERTGGSVSTLTIQRTQQEDSAVYLCASSSRGFGYTFGSGTRLTVV.

V gene TRBV27 combines with J gene TRBJ1-1, with D unclear. Germline V gene sequence: CDR1 MNHEY, CDR2 SMNVEV (reference sequence). Trimming shortened V by 7 bases and J by 10 bases, and 19 bases separated the two germline ends. The CDR3 consists of 13 residues. The CDR3 DNA follows: TGTGCCAGCACGATTTTCTCAGGCGGTAGAGCTTTCTTT. It yields the protein CASTIFSGGRAFF.

This sequence joins TRBV7-2 and TRBJ1-6; no clear D. Trimming removed 6 bases at V and 7 bases at J, with 13 bases between. CDR1 is SGHTA, CDR2 FQGNSA, per germline. CDR3 length: 14 amino acids. CDR3 loop: CASRGPGWNSPLHF. DNA of the CDR3: TGTGCCAGCAGAGGACCGGGGTGGAATTCACCCCTCCACTTT.

The chain has TRBV27 and TRBJ2-7; 7 bases fit TRBD2. CDR1 and CDR2 from the germline V gene are MNHEY and SMNVEV (reference sequence). Unmatched junction bases numbered 13, after V lost 6 bases and J lost 5 bases. The CDR3 has 15 amino acids. CDR3 protein: CASSDWSGGRDEQYF. The CDR3 nucleotides are TGTGCCAGCAGCGACTGGTCGGGCGGGAGAGACGAGCAGTACTTC.

V gene TRBV18 combines with J gene TRBJ2-2; 7 bases fit TRBD1. This CDR3 is built from 16 residues. The germline gives CDR1 KGHSH, CDR2 LQKENI. The trim removed 4 bases at V and 4 bases at J, leaving 9 bases unmatched. The CDR3 is CASSLTGTARTGELFF. The CDR3 region has the DNA TGTGCCAGCTCACTTACCGGGACAGCGCGCACCGGGGAGCTGTTTTTT. Based on the CDR3 plus reference TRBV18 and TRBJ2-2, the full variable domain is NAGVMQNPRHLVRRRGQEARLRCSPMKGHSHVYWYRQLPEEGLKFMVYLQKENIIDESGMPKERFSAEFPKEGPSILRIQQVVRGDSAAYFCASSLTGTARTGELFFGEGSRLTVL.

This clonotype was seen only a few times. The chain couples TRBV7-9 to TRBJ1-3; TRBD1 might be the D (5 bases). The CDR3 runs 15 residues. Per the germline V gene, CDR1 is SEHNR and CDR2 is FQNEAQ (reference sequence). Trimming took 4 bases from V and 3 from J, leaving 13 bases between them. In nucleotides, the CDR3 is TGTGCCAGCAGCTACCGGAGGGGAGGTGGAAACACCATATATTTT. The encoded protein is CASSYRRGGGNTIYF.

This clonotype has a handful of counts. The gene calls are TRBV7-8 and TRBJ2-7, with 9 bases matching TRBD2. With V trimmed by 1 base and J by 3 bases, 13 bases remained unmatched. This CDR3 region has 18 residues. From germline, CDR1 is SGHVS and CDR2 FQNEAQ. CDR3 protein: CASSLGSSGKLIDYEQYF. CDR3 nucleotides: TGTGCCAGCAGCTTAGGGTCTAGCGGGAAGCTTATCGACTACGAGCAGTACTTC.

This clonotype appeared a few times. The chain recombines TRBV9 with TRBJ2-3, with D possibly being TRBD1 (5 bases). V gave up 5 bases and J gave up 1 base, with 11 bases separating them. CDR3 size: 14 residues. Germline CDR1 SGDLS, CDR2 YYNGEE. CDR3: CASRPGMGTDTQYF. The CDR3, as DNA: TGTGCCAGCAGGCCAGGGATGGGCACAGATACGCAGTATTTT.

The chain couples TRBV20-1 to TRBJ2-7, with 11 bases identical to TRBD2. Germline CDR1 reads DFQATT; CDR2 reads SNEGSKA (reference sequence). V gave up 1 base and J gave up 3 bases; unmatched junction bases: 5. The CDR3 length is 15 residues. CDR3 coding DNA: TGCAGTGCTAGAGCCGGGACTAGCGGAGTCTACGAGCAGTACTTC. Translation: CSARAGTSGVYEQYF.